These T cell receptor beta chains were read from a single sample in a study of beta chain features in type 1 diabetes. The protocol was immunoSEQ multiplex PCR, while the TCRdb copy is restricted to in-frame clones and leaves out a portion. The sample consists of some 25,000 clones, approximately 74% of them appearing once. The sequenced material came from Tregs from blood. The receptors here all came from a middle-aged woman in good health. Each CDR3 is given with its conserved first and last residue. A D gene is named only where the DNA matches it firmly. The listing skips clone size in some rows; elsewhere it reads once, few, many or a size class.

>TRBV2|TRBJ1-1|NA|NA
TGTGCCAGCAGTGGGGACACTCCGGGGTACACTGAAGCTTTCTTT
CASSGDTPGYTEAFF
>TRBV10-3|TRBJ2-5|NA|few
TGTGCCATCAGAACACAGGTGGGAGAGACCCAGTACTTC
CAIRTQVGETQYF
>TRBV12-2|TRBJ1-1|NA|NA
TGTGCAAGTCGCTTAGAGGATCCGTCCCGGGGACAGGTGAACACTGAAGCTTTCTTT
CASRLEDPSRGQVNTEAFF
>TRBV12-5|TRBJ2-7|NA|NA
TGTGCTAGTGCCTCGGGCCGGGACATGAGGACGGACGAGCAGTACTTC
CASASGRDMRTDEQYF
>TRBV2|TRBJ1-6|TRBD1|NA
TGTGCCAGCAGAGGACAGGGGGATCAACCCCTCCACTTT
CASRGQGDQPLHF
>TRBV18|TRBJ1-1|TRBD1|NA
TGTGCCAGCTCACCAGGGACAGGGAACACTGAAGCTTTCTTT
CASSPGTGNTEAFF
>TRBV7-9|TRBJ1-1|TRBD1|NA
TGTGCCAGCAGCCAACAGGGGGTCGGCACTGAAGCTTTCTTT
CASSQQGVGTEAFF
>TRBV10-1|TRBJ2-3|NA|NA
TGCGCCGGTCAGGTTTCCACCCGCACAGATACGCAGTATTTT
CAGQVSTRTDTQYF
>TRBV7-9|TRBJ2-2|NA|once
TGTGCCAGCGGGCTATCTACTCGAGGGATGGGCACCGGGGAGCTGTTTTTT
CASGLSTRGMGTGELFF
>TRBV7-9|TRBJ2-5|NA|NA
TGCGCCAGCAGCCAACCCCGGGGGAACCAAGAGACCCAGTACTTC
CASSQPRGNQETQYF
>TRBV6-6|TRBJ1-6|NA|NA
TGTGCCAGCAAAGCGGGTCGGGTTTCACCCCTCCACTTT
CASKAGRVSPLHF
>TRBV6-6|TRBJ2-7|TRBD1|NA
TGTGCCAGCGCCGGGACAGGAGACTCCTACGAGCAGTACTTC
CASAGTGDSYEQYF
>TRBV11-2|TRBJ2-3|NA|few
TGTGCCAGCAGCCCCCGTGCCGGGGAATATACGCAGTATTTT
CASSPRAGEYTQYF
>TRBV18|TRBJ1-6|NA|once
TGTGCCAGCTCACCTACGGGGTCGGGCTCCTATAATTCACCCCTCCACTTT
CASSPTGSGSYNSPLHF
>TRBV29-1|TRBJ2-7|TRBD1|NA
TGCAGCGTTCTGACAGGGCCTTACGAGCAGTACTTC
CSVLTGPYEQYF
>TRBV7-9|TRBJ1-6|TRBD1|NA
TGTGCCAGCAGCTTCGACAGGGCTAGATCACCCCTCCACTTT
CASSFDRARSPLHF
>TRBV5-6|TRBJ2-1|TRBD1|once
TGTGCCAGCAGCTTGTTTGGGACAGGGTTCAATGAGCAGTTCTTC
CASSLFGTGFNEQFF
>TRBV10-3|TRBJ2-7|TRBD2|few
TGTGCCATCAGCCGCCGGAATGCGCGGGGGATTACCTACGAGCAGTACTTC
CAISRRNARGITYEQYF
>TRBV5-4|TRBJ2-5|NA|few
TGTGCCAGCAGCCCAGGGGCAGAGACCCAGTACTTC
CASSPGAETQYF
>TRBV10-3|TRBJ2-1|TRBD2|NA
TGTGCCATCAGTGAGTTTAGCGGGGCGATCTACAATGAGCAGTTCTTC
CAISEFSGAIYNEQFF
>TRBV11-2|TRBJ1-6|TRBD1|once
TGTGCCAGCAGCTTAGTGGCAGGGGGGAATTCACCCCTCCACTTT
CASSLVAGGNSPLHF
>TRBV7-8|TRBJ2-7|NA|NA
TGTGCCAGCAGCCTAGTAGACGAGCAGTACTTC
CASSLVDEQYF
>TRBV5-1|TRBJ2-7|TRBD2|NA
TGCGCCAGCAGCTTGGTTCCGGGGGGCTCCTACGAGCAGTACTTC
CASSLVPGGSYEQYF
>TRBV5-6|TRBJ1-5|NA|NA
TGTGCCAGCAGCCGACATTTACTTAGCAATCAGCCCCAGCATTTT
CASSRHLLSNQPQHF
>TRBV11-2|TRBJ1-3|TRBD1|NA
TGTGCCAGCAGCCAACCGGGACAGGGGACTGGAAACACCATATATTTT
CASSQPGQGTGNTIYF
>TRBV13|TRBJ2-7|NA|NA
TGTGCCAGCAGCCCCCGGGACTTCTGGGACGAGCAGTACTTC
CASSPRDFWDEQYF
>TRBV4-1|TRBJ2-5|NA|NA
TGCGCCAGCAGCCAAGTAAAATTCCCGTACCAAGAGACCCAGTACTTC
CASSQVKFPYQETQYF
>TRBV29-1|TRBJ1-2|NA|NA
TGCAGCGTTGTTCGGGGAGCCAACTATGGCTACACCTTC
CSVVRGANYGYTF
>TRBV27|TRBJ2-3|NA|NA
TGTGCCAGCAGTTTCAGGTTCTGGGATACGCAGTATTTT
CASSFRFWDTQYF
>TRBV19|TRBJ2-2|TRBD1|few
TGTGCCAGTAGGACCCCGGACAGGGTCAGTTTGCCCGGGGAGCTGTTTTTT
CASRTPDRVSLPGELFF
>TRBV18|TRBJ2-7|NA|few
TGTGCCAGCTCACCGTGGGCAGCTCCCTACGAGCAGTACTTC
CASSPWAAPYEQYF
>TRBV7-2|TRBJ2-5|TRBD1|NA
TGTGCCAGCAGCTTGATGACAGGGTTGGGCCAAGAGACCCAGTACTTC
CASSLMTGLGQETQYF